This record covers a single TCR beta chain. Its matching antigen is unknown. The CDR3 consists of 18 residues. V lost 4 bases and J lost 3; bases outside the gene matches: 7. Germline values: CDR1 SGDLS, CDR2 YYNGEE. This entry belongs to a study of high-grade serous ovarian cancer treatment subgroups. Study information: Mean per sample: around 13,000 reads, 7,400 or so unique TCR beta rearrangements. Study-level results: Repertoire similarity ranged roughly 0.1 to 0.79 between tumors of one patient.

Tumor samples were obtained before definitive surgery or chemotherapy. Repertoires were generated with immunoSEQ multiplex PCR, while TCRdb's copy carries only in-frame clones and drops some. This repertoire shows 35,000 to 45,000 clones, 79% found once; its top ten account for less than 4%. Source material: tumor tissue. The chain couples TRBV9 to TRBJ2-1; 16 bases agree with TRBD2. The TCR sequence derives from a human donor with high-grade serous ovarian cancer. The CDR3 loop reads CASSSGLAGGKDYNEQFF. For the CDR3, the DNA is TGTGCCAGCAGCTCGGGACTAGCGGGAGGGAAGGACTACAATGAGCAGTTCTTC.